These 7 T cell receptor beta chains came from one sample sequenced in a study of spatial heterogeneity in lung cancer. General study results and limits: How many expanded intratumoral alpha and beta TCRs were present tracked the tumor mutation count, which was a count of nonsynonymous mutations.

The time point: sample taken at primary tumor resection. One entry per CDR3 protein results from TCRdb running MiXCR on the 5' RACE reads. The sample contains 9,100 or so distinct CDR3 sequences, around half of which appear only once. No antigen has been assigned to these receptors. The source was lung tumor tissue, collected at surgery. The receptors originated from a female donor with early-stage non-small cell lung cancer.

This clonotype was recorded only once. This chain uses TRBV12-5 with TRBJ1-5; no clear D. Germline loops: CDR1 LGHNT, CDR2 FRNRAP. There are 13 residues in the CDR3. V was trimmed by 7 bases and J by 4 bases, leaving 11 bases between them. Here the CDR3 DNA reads TGTGCTAGTGCCTCAACAGCGAATCAGCCCCAGCATTTT. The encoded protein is CASASTANQPQHF. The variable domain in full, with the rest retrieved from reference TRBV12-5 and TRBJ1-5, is DARVTQTPRHKVTEMGQEVTMRCQPILGHNTVFWYRQTMMQGLELLAYFRNRAPLDDSGMPKDRFSAEMPDATLATLKIQPSEPRDSAVYFCASASTANQPQHFGDGTRLSIL.

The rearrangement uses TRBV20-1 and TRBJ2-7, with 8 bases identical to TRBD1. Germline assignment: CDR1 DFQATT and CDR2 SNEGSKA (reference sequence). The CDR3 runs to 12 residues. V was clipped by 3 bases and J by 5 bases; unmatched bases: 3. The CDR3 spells CSARLTGDEQYF. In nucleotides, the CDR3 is TGCAGTGCTAGGCTGACAGGGGACGAGCAGTACTTC.

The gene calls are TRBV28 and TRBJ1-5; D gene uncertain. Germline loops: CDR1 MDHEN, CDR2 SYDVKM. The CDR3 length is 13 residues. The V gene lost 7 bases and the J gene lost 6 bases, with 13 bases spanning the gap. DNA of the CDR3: TGTGCCAGCAATGAAAGGGTGGTTCAGCCCCAGCATTTT. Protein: CASNERVVQPQHF.

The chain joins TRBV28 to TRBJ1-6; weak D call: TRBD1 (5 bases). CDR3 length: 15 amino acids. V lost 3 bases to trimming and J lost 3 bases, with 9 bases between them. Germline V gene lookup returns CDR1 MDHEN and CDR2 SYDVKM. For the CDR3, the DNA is TGTGCCAGCAGTTTGGAGGGACTCTATAATTCACCCCTCCACTTT. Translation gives CASSLEGLYNSPLHF.

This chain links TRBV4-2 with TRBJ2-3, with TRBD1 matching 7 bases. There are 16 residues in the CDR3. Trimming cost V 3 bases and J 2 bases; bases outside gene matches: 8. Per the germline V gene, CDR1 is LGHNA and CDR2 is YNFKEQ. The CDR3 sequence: CASSHPLRGPTDTQYF. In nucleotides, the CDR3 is TGTGCCAGCAGCCATCCATTGAGGGGGCCCACAGATACGCAGTATTTT.

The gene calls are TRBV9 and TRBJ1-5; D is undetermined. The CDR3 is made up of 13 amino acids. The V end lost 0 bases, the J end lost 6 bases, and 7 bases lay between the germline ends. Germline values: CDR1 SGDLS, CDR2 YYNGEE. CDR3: CASSVAERQPQHF. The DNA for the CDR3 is TGTGCCAGCAGCGTAGCTGAGCGTCAGCCCCAGCATTTT.

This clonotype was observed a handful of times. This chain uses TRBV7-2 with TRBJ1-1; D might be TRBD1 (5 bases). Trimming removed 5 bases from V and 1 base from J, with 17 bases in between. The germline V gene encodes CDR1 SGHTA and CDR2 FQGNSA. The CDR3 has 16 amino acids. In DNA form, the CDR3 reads TGTGCCAGCAGCCCCCCCGGGAGGGGCCGGAACACTGAAGCTTTCTTT. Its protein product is CASSPPGRGRNTEAFF.